A single sample is the source of the 23 T cell receptor beta chains below, sequenced in a study of T cells in women clearing cervical HPV infection (dated by TCRdb to the late 2010s). The library was obtained by the immunoSEQ multiplex PCR assay. The clones in this table, taken by TCRdb from immuneACCESS, are in-frame only. Not every clone is retained; where verified, under half of the shortfall comes from an unresolved V gene, and the cause of the rest is unknown. The sample table records roughly 42,000 clones. Jointly, the top ten make up around 4.9% of the sample. Specimen: blood buffy coat. The source of these receptors is a woman aged 18-69 years with a cervical HPV16 infection that either progressed to CIN3+ or cleared (not recorded which).

As for this clone: The observed sequence ends 3 residues before the CDR3 terminus, with the missing tail filled in from the germline J gene. V usage is TRBV12-3 or TRBV12-4 and J usage is TRBJ2-3; no firm D call. The CDR3 length is 12 residues. CDR3 DNA, as far as it was read: TGTGCCAGCAGTCCAGCTATCGGGACG. Amino acid sequence: CASSPAIGT. The complete CDR3 protein is CASSPAIGTQYF.

As regards this clone: Sequencing ends 3 residues short of the CDR3 end; the germline J gene provides the rest. The chain combines TRBV19 with TRBJ1-4; 8 bases fit TRBD1. Germline CDR1 and CDR2: LNHDA and SQIVND (reference sequence). The junction had 2 bases not matched to a gene; V was cut back by 6 bases and J by 2 bases. The CDR3 runs to 14 residues. The DNA read from the CDR3 is TGTGCCAGTAGCTGGACAGGGACTAATGAAAAA. It translates to CASSWTGTNEK. The full CDR3 protein is CASSWTGTNEKLFF.

A remark on this clone: The DNA ends 3 residues before the CDR3 does, and the rest of the CDR3 is filled in from the germline J gene. The chain combines TRBV19 with TRBJ1-5; D gene unclear. The V and J ends lost 5 bases and 0 bases respectively, with 14 bases between them. The CDR3 is 16 amino acids. Per the germline V gene, CDR1 is LNHDA and CDR2 is SQIVND (reference sequence). The CDR3 loop is CASSGGRLYSNQPQHF. CDR3 DNA (partial): TGTGCCAGTAGTGGTGGCAGACTTTATAGCAATCAGCCC.

With respect to this clone: The CDR3 extends 3 residues past the end of the read, so its final part is completed from the germline J gene. The chain employs TRBV19 and TRBJ1-1; possibly TRBD1 for D (6 bases). The V end was cut by 3 bases, the J end by 5 bases, with 13 bases between. This CDR3 contains 14 residues. Looked up from germline, CDR1 is LNHDA and CDR2 is SQIVND (reference sequence). CDR3 sequence: CASSMGHPETEAFF. CDR3 DNA, as far as it was read: TGTGCCAGTAGTATGGGACACCCGGAGACTGAA.

With respect to this clone: Read sequence stops 3 residues before the CDR3 end, and the germline J gene provides the missing end. The chain joins TRBV6-4 to TRBJ2-7, with TRBD2 matching over 10 bases. CDR3 length equals 16 residues. The germline V gene encodes CDR1 MRHNA and CDR2 SNTAGT. V was pared by 4 bases and J by 5 bases, with 11 bases of the junction left unmatched. CDR3 bases read: TGTGCCAGCAGTGGATCCCCGGGACTAGCGATCCACGAG. Protein: CASSGSPGLAIHE. The CDR3, in full, reads CASSGSPGLAIHEQYF.

Comments on this clone: The read ends 3 residues shy of where the CDR3 ends; the end is completed using the germline J gene. The rearrangement links TRBV2 to TRBJ2-5; D may be TRBD1 (6 bases). CDR1 is SNHLY, CDR2 FYNNEI, per germline. The CDR3 totals 13 residues. V gave up 4 bases and J gave up 5 bases, with 11 bases separating them. The CDR3 DNA, read in part, is TGTGCCAGCAGTGGGGGGCAGGCGGAGACC. This gives the protein CASSGGQAET. The complete CDR3 reads CASSGGQAETQYF.

Worth noting for this clone: The CDR3 is cut off 3 residues early in the read; its end comes from the germline J gene. This chain connects TRBV10-2 to TRBJ2-7, with 9 positions matching TRBD2. Germline-derived CDR1 and CDR2 are WSHSY and SAAADI. Losses at the gene ends were 5 bases for V and 0 bases for J; bases not matched to a gene: 5. The CDR3 consists of 15 residues. The CDR3 loop is CASSLGTSLSYEQYF. Incomplete CDR3 DNA: TGCGCCAGCAGTTTGGGGACTAGCCTCTCCTACGAG.

Points on this clone: The read terminates 3 residues ahead of where the CDR3 ends, so the germline J gene completes it. The rearrangement joins TRBV19 to TRBJ1-2, with 7 bases matching TRBD1. The CDR3 extends over 14 amino acids. The germline CDR1 and CDR2 sequences are LNHDA and SQIVND (reference sequence). The CDR3 bases that were read are TGTGCCAGTACTCACGCCGGGACAGCAAGCGGC. Its translation: CASTHAGTASG. The complete CDR3 reads CASTHAGTASGYTF.

Comments on this clone: From the germline J gene comes the end of the CDR3, since the read stops 3 residues before it. The gene calls are TRBV29-1 and TRBJ2-7, with TRBD1 matching over 9 bases. The germline V gene encodes CDR1 SQVTM and CDR2 ANQGSEA. With 4 bases clipped from V and 5 bases from J, the junction kept 9 bases outside the gene matches. The CDR3 extends over 14 amino acids. This chain's CDR3 is CSVGGQGSIHEQYF. CDR3 bases read: TGCAGCGTTGGGGGACAGGGAAGTATTCACGAG.

On this clone: The read terminates 3 residues ahead of where the CDR3 ends, so the germline J gene completes it. The chain has TRBV7-2 and TRBJ1-1; the D is unclear. The germline V and J ends were trimmed by 2 bases and 1 base, with 5 bases remaining between them. This CDR3 is 13 amino acids long. CDR1 and CDR2 from the germline V gene are SGHTA and FQGNSA. The chain's CDR3 is CASSLQENTEAFF. The sequenced CDR3 bases are TGTGCCAGCAGCTTACAGGAGAACACTGAA.

The CDR3 sequence is CASSLIGGRETQYF. Incomplete CDR3 DNA: TGCGCCAGCAGCTTGATCGGGGGACGAGAGACC. V gene TRBV5-1 combines with J gene TRBJ2-5; perhaps TRBD2 as D (6 bases). The read terminates 3 residues ahead of where the CDR3 ends, so the germline J gene completes it. Per the germline V gene, CDR1 is SGHRS and CDR2 is YFSETQ. There are 14 residues in the CDR3. V gave up 1 base and J gave up 4 bases, with 11 bases separating them.

Comment on this clone: With the read ending 3 residues before the CDR3 end, the germline J gene is used to fill in that end. The chain recombines TRBV9 with TRBJ2-2; a weak D match, TRBD2 (5 bases). The CDR3 has 16 residues. The ends were cut back, 2 bases at V and 0 bases at J, with 11 bases in the middle. CDR1 and CDR2 (germline): SGDLS, YYNGEE. CDR3 bases read: TGTGCCAGCAGCGTGACAAGCGGAACGAACACCGGGGAG. This codes for CASSVTSGTNTGE. The entire CDR3 reads CASSVTSGTNTGELFF. The full variable domain, in which reference TRBV9 and TRBJ2-2 provide the parts outside the CDR3, is DSGVTQTPKHLITATGQRVTLRCSPRSGDLSVYWYQQSLDQGLQFLIQYYNGEERAKGNILERFSAQQFPDLHSELNLSSLELGDSALYFCASSVTSGTNTGELFFGEGSRLTVL.

As to this clone: The CDR3 extends 3 residues past the end of the read, so its final part is completed from the germline J gene. The rearrangement uses TRBV20-1 and TRBJ2-5; D perhaps matches TRBD1 (6 bases). Germline-derived CDR1 and CDR2 are DFQATT and SNEGSKA (reference sequence). This CDR3 is 14 amino acids long. V lost 4 bases and J 3 bases, leaving 15 bases between the germline ends. CDR3 DNA, as far as it was read: TGCAGTGCTACATCTACAGGGCAAGAAGAGACC. It encodes CSATSTGQEET. The whole CDR3 is CSATSTGQEETQYF.

Regarding this clone: The read comes to an end 3 residues before the CDR3 does, leaving the germline J gene to fill in the end. The chain couples TRBV19 to TRBJ2-1; 9 nucleotides line up with TRBD2. V shed 6 bases, J shed 2 bases, and the junction held 8 bases outside the gene matches. This CDR3 is built from 16 residues. CDR1 is LNHDA and CDR2 is SQIVND in the germline V gene (reference sequence). The part of the CDR3 DNA that was read is TGTGCCAGTAGCCATAGCGGGGGCGCCGCCTACAATGAG. The encoded protein is CASSHSGGAAYNE. The whole CDR3 reads CASSHSGGAAYNEQFF.

About this clone itself: The read finishes 3 residues shy of the CDR3 end, and the germline J gene is used to complete it. This chain joins TRBV11-3 and TRBJ2-7; D perhaps matches TRBD2 (5 bases). Trimming cost V 4 bases and J 5 bases, with 15 bases left between them. CDR1 and CDR2 from the germline V gene are SGHNT and YENEEA. This CDR3 spans 14 amino acids. CDR3 DNA (partial): TGTGCCAGCAGCTACAGCTGGAGGTCCGACGAG. Encoded protein: CASSYSWRSDE. The full-length CDR3 reads as CASSYSWRSDEQYF.

As for this clone: The read falls 3 residues short of the CDR3 end, and the missing part is taken from the germline J gene. The V and J genes are TRBV2 and TRBJ2-2; 10 positions agree with TRBD2. This CDR3 spans 16 amino acids. The V gene's germline CDR1 is SNHLY and CDR2 FYNNEI. V shed 8 bases and J 0 bases; nucleotides not matched to a gene: 6. CDR3 residues: CASPGLAFANTGELFF. The part of the CDR3 DNA that was read is TGTGCCAGCCCGGGACTAGCGTTCGCGAACACCGGGGAG.

Notes on this clone: Read coverage stops 3 residues before the CDR3 terminus; the germline J gene supplies the remainder. The chain has TRBV7-6 and TRBJ1-3, with 7 bases identical to TRBD1. This CDR3 spans 14 amino acids. V was clipped by 4 bases and J by 4 bases; unmatched bases: 4. Germline V gene lookup returns CDR1 SGHVS and CDR2 FNYEAQ. The CDR3: CASSSPGQGNTIYF. CDR3 DNA, as far as it was read: TGTGCCAGCAGCTCACCGGGACAGGGAAACACC.

In regard to this clone: The read terminates 3 residues ahead of where the CDR3 ends, so the germline J gene completes it. The chain has TRBV29-1 and TRBJ2-1, with TRBD2 identical over 7 bases. Trimming at V came to 6 bases and at J to 8 bases, leaving 10 bases not matched to a gene. The CDR3 length is 13 residues. In germline, CDR1 is SQVTM, CDR2 ANQGSEA. The DNA read from the CDR3 is TGCAGCGTGGGGTTGGGGGGGGTGGATGAG. Translation: CSVGLGGVDE. The complete CDR3 sequence is CSVGLGGVDEQFF.

On this clone: The read comes to an end 3 residues before the CDR3 does, leaving the germline J gene to fill in the end. V and J are TRBV6-1 and TRBJ2-2; possibly TRBD1 for D (5 bases). V was cut by 4 bases and J by 7 bases, with 13 bases left in between. Germline V gene lookup returns CDR1 MNHNS and CDR2 SASEGT. This CDR3 comprises 14 residues. The CDR3 reads CASSVLQGNGELFF. The CDR3 DNA, read in part, is TGTGCCAGCAGTGTCCTCCAGGGAAACGGGGAG.

As concerns this clone: The read halts 3 residues ahead of the CDR3 end, with the missing end drawn from the germline J gene. This chain uses TRBV18 with TRBJ2-1, with D unresolved. The ends were cut back, 3 bases at V and 9 bases at J, with 9 bases in the middle. From germline, CDR1 is KGHSH and CDR2 LQKENI. This CDR3 contains 12 residues. Incomplete CDR3 DNA: TGTGCCAGCTCACCCCGCCCTAGTGAG. It is translated as CASSPRPSE. The whole CDR3 is CASSPRPSEQFF.

In regard to this clone: The CDR3 extends 3 residues past the end of the read, so its final part is completed from the germline J gene. The chain has TRBV7-9 and TRBJ1-6, with D perhaps TRBD1 (5 bases). V was clipped by 2 bases and J by 8 bases, with 10 bases between them. Germline CDR1 is SEHNR and CDR2 is FQNEAQ (reference sequence). This CDR3 contains 14 residues. Partial CDR3 DNA: TGTGCCAGCAGCTTACAGGGTTGGGATTCACCC. It codes for CASSLQGWDSP. The full CDR3 reads CASSLQGWDSPLHF.

In the case of this clone: The read ends 3 residues early relative to the CDR3; the germline J gene fills the gap. The chain employs TRBV2 and TRBJ2-2; 9 positions agree with TRBD2. Germline V gene lookup returns CDR1 SNHLY and CDR2 FYNNEI. After removal of 7 bases from V and 4 bases from J, the junction contained 10 bases not matched to a gene. The CDR3 length is 16 residues. The CDR3 sequence: CASTKQAGGPTGELFF. Incomplete CDR3 DNA: TGTGCCAGCACCAAGCAGGCGGGGGGGCCCACCGGGGAG.

The covered CDR3 bases are TGTGCCAGCAGAATGACAGGGGGGCCTACAGATACG. Protein sequence: CASRMTGGPTDT. From start to end, the CDR3 is CASRMTGGPTDTQYF. The chain uses TRBV12-3 or TRBV12-4 and TRBJ2-3; 9 bases match TRBD1. The sequenced fragment ends 3 residues before the CDR3 boundary, so the rest is inferred from the germline J gene. CDR3 size: 15 residues. Germline trimming cut 6 bases from V and 3 bases from J; bases unmatched to any gene: 7.